This T cell receptor (beta chain) was observed in a study of blood T cell repertoires in COVID-19. Study information: The cDNA or gDNA used as material had been derived from T cells, B-cell-depleted T cells, or PBMCs.

Generated by immunoSEQ multiplex PCR, the TCRdb table keeps only in-frame clones and is missing some. Of around 150,000 clones listed, over 80% are singletons. The sequenced sample consisted of PBMCs or T cells enriched from blood (not recorded which). This TCR came from a woman in her sixties or seventies who had recovered from COVID-19.

The CDR3 coding sequence is TGCGCCAGCGGACCCGGGACTAGCTCCTACGAGCAGTACTTC. Its protein is CASGPGTSSYEQYF. The chain carries TRBV5-1 and TRBJ2-7, with 8 bases fitting TRBD2. This CDR3 is built from 14 residues. Germline loops: CDR1 SGHRS, CDR2 YFSETQ. The V segment lost 7 bases and the J segment 0 bases; nucleotides outside the gene matches: 6.